This T cell receptor (beta chain) came from a study of cytomegalovirus exposure and HLA in healthy donors. At the level of the study: Earlier work reported 100 million or so unique TCR beta sequences from 150 million to 200 million T cells. Study-level points and caveats: Per a prior analysis, the majority of TCR beta V segments were productive roughly 87% or roughly 30% of the time. Some TCR beta chains (164 of them) were listed as cytomegalovirus-associated.

The CDR3 contains 15 residues. V trimming: 2 bases; J trimming: 8 bases; junction bases outside the gene matches: 7. Per the germline V gene, CDR1 is SGHDT and CDR2 is YYEEEE. Notes on this clone: Antigen specificity is unknown.

The PCR used 60 Vbeta and 13 Jbeta primers. Profiled with immunoSEQ multiplex PCR; TCRdb holds only in-frame clones, not every one. The listing contains 140,000 or so clones. Sequenced input: PBMCs. The J gene is TRBJ2-1, the V gene TRBV5-6, with 10 bases aligning to TRBD2. The TCR sequence derives from a male donor in good health and CMV-seronegative. This chain's CDR3 is CASSFTLAGVYEQFF. DNA of the CDR3: TGTGCCAGCAGCTTCACCCTAGCGGGAGTTTATGAGCAGTTCTTC.